This T cell receptor beta chain was observed in a study of identical twins. Overall study results and limits: Insertions ran lower in abundant cord blood beta clonotypes, though not in memory repertoires.

Only healthy Caucasians were enrolled as donors. Germline-derived CDR1 and CDR2 are DFQATT and SNEGSKA (reference sequence). The length of the CDR3 is 15 residues. Germline trimming cut 6 bases from V and 8 bases from J; bases unmatched to any gene: 9. TCRdb processed the 5' RACE reads anew with MiXCR; each CDR3 protein has one entry. The table records 700,000 or so distinct CDR3 sequences, less than 10% of them present only once. Turning to this clonotype: Antigen: not known.

This sample also appeared in a second study, on yellow fever vaccine responses in identical twins.

The chain recombines TRBV20-1 with TRBJ2-1; 14 nucleotides agree with TRBD2. The specimen sequenced was PBMCs. The sequence was obtained from a woman aged 18-29 years in good health. The CDR3 nucleotides are TGCAGTGCGCAGCCGGGACTAGCGGGAGTCCATGAGCAGTTCTTC. Protein sequence: CSAQPGLAGVHEQFF.